Listed below are T cell receptor beta chains from one sample, sequenced in a study of T cells after yellow fever vaccination. TCRdb processed the 5' RACE reads anew with MiXCR; each CDR3 protein has one entry. Of 250,000 or so distinct CDR3 sequences listed, 6.9% are singletons. The sample in question was CD4+ T cells sorted from PBMCs, obtained 15 days after the yellow fever booster vaccination. The receptors originated from a man aged 25 to 40 who received the YFV17D yellow fever vaccine. Both conserved end residues are part of each CDR3. The order of the fields is clone size, J gene, V gene, D gene, CDR3 length, CDR3 DNA, CDR3 protein. D genes are given only for firm matches. A row's size may be missing; if present it is once, few, many or a size class.

size: many
J: TRBJ2-5
V: TRBV9
D: TRBD1
length: 13
DNA: TGTGCCAGCAGCGAGGGGGCAGAAGAGACCCAGTACTTC
CDR3: CASSEGAEETQYF

size: .
J: TRBJ2-3
V: TRBV28
D: .
length: 11
DNA: TGTGCCAGCAGTTATCCAGATACGCAGTATTTT
CDR3: CASSYPDTQYF

size: few
J: TRBJ2-5
V: TRBV27
D: .
length: 15
DNA: TGTGCCAGCAGCCTCAGGGACCCGAGGGGAGAGACCCAGTACTTC
CDR3: CASSLRDPRGETQYF

size: many
J: TRBJ2-3
V: TRBV5-1
D: TRBD2
length: 14
DNA: TGCGCCAGCAGCCCGGGACTAGCCGGCGATACGCAGTATTTT
CDR3: CASSPGLAGDTQYF

size: few
J: TRBJ1-1
V: TRBV20-1
D: .
length: 12
DNA: TGCAGTGCTCATGACGGGACGGAGGAAGCTTTCTTT
CDR3: CSAHDGTEEAFF

size: many
J: TRBJ2-1
V: TRBV20-1
D: .
length: 18
DNA: TGCAGTGCTAGACCTGATATGGGGGCCGGGAGCTCCTACAATGAGCAGTTCTTC
CDR3: CSARPDMGAGSSYNEQFF

size: few
J: TRBJ2-3
V: TRBV5-5
D: TRBD1
length: 15
DNA: TGTGCCAGCAGTTCTGGGGACAGCCTGACAGATACGCAGTATTTT
CDR3: CASSSGDSLTDTQYF

size: few
J: TRBJ2-2
V: TRBV9
D: TRBD1
length: 16
DNA: TGTGCCAGCAGCGGCAACAGGGGGCTGCGCACCGGGGAGCTGTTTTTT
CDR3: CASSGNRGLRTGELFF

size: .
J: TRBJ2-2
V: TRBV7-2
D: TRBD1
length: 16
DNA: TGTGCCAGCAGCCTGACAGGGTACTCGAACACCGGGGAGCTGTTTTTT
CDR3: CASSLTGYSNTGELFF

size: few
J: TRBJ1-1
V: TRBV18
D: .
length: 13
DNA: TGTGCCAGCTCACAGTCTGGGGGCACTGAAGCTTTCTTT
CDR3: CASSQSGGTEAFF

size: many
J: TRBJ1-4
V: TRBV10-3
D: TRBD1
length: 13
DNA: TGTGCCATCGGACAGGGTAATTTTGAGAAACTGTTTTTT
CDR3: CAIGQGNFEKLFF

size: .
J: TRBJ2-2
V: TRBV7-2
D: .
length: 15
DNA: TGTGCCAGCAGCTTTCTCAGGGGTTTTCCCGGGGAGCTGTTTTTT
CDR3: CASSFLRGFPGELFF

size: .
J: TRBJ2-1
V: TRBV12-3/TRBV12-4
D: .
length: 13
DNA: TGTGCCAGCACCCCCGACCCTATCTCTGAGCAGTTCTTC
CDR3: CASTPDPISEQFF

size: .
J: TRBJ1-3
V: TRBV15
D: .
length: 16
DNA: TGTGCCACCAGCAGAGATGTCAGACACTCTGGAAACACCATATATTTT
CDR3: CATSRDVRHSGNTIYF

size: .
J: TRBJ2-7
V: TRBV7-9
D: .
length: 14
DNA: TGTGCCAGCAGCTTATGGCAGGGGAATTACGAGCAGTACTTC
CDR3: CASSLWQGNYEQYF

size: .
J: TRBJ2-6
V: TRBV6-1
D: .
length: 17
DNA: TGTGCCAGCAGTGAAGCGCCACGACAGGTTGGGGCCAACGTCCTGACTTTC
CDR3: CASSEAPRQVGANVLTF

size: few
J: TRBJ2-2
V: TRBV19
D: TRBD1
length: 16
DNA: TGTGCCAGTAGTAACCAGGGGGCCGTGGGGACCGGGGAGCTGTTTTTT
CDR3: CASSNQGAVGTGELFF

size: few
J: TRBJ1-3
V: TRBV4-2
D: .
length: 14
DNA: TGTGCCAGCAGACTCGACCTCGGAGGAAACACCATATATTTT
CDR3: CASRLDLGGNTIYF

size: many
J: TRBJ1-4
V: TRBV15
D: TRBD1
length: 16
DNA: TGTGCCACCAGCAAGGGGGCGCGCTGGCCCCCCGAAAAACTGTTTTTT
CDR3: CATSKGARWPPEKLFF

size: few
J: TRBJ2-1
V: TRBV7-2
D: .
length: 12
DNA: TGTGCCAGCAGCTACACCTTCAATGAGCAGTTCTTC
CDR3: CASSYTFNEQFF

size: .
J: TRBJ2-1
V: TRBV7-8
D: TRBD2
length: 16
DNA: TGTGCCAGCAGCCCAAACCGTACTAGCGTTTACAATGAGCAGTTCTTC
CDR3: CASSPNRTSVYNEQFF

size: many
J: TRBJ1-1
V: TRBV7-2
D: TRBD1
length: 15
DNA: TGTGCCAGCAGAGGGACAGCGATTATGGACACTGAAGCTTTCTTT
CDR3: CASRGTAIMDTEAFF

size: few
J: TRBJ2-7
V: TRBV29-1
D: TRBD1
length: 12
DNA: TGCAGCACAACAGGGGGCACCTACGAGCAGTACTTC
CDR3: CSTTGGTYEQYF

size: .
J: TRBJ2-2
V: TRBV7-2
D: TRBD1
length: 15
DNA: TGTGCCAGCAGCTTTGTTACACAGGGGGCCGGGGAGCTGTTTTTT
CDR3: CASSFVTQGAGELFF

size: many
J: TRBJ2-3
V: TRBV7-2
D: .
length: 14
DNA: TGTGCCAGCAGCTTTGGCTCCTTTGCAGATACGCAGTATTTT
CDR3: CASSFGSFADTQYF

size: many
J: TRBJ2-7
V: TRBV18
D: TRBD1
length: 15
DNA: TGTGCCAGCTCACCAGGGACAGGGGGATCGTACGAGCAGTACTTC
CDR3: CASSPGTGGSYEQYF

size: many
J: TRBJ2-7
V: TRBV20-1
D: .
length: 13
DNA: TGCAGTGCCGAGGAGGGGTCCGCCTACGAGCAGTACTTC
CDR3: CSAEEGSAYEQYF

size: .
J: TRBJ2-2
V: TRBV7-2
D: TRBD2
length: 15
DNA: TGTGCCAGCAGCTTAGCTAGCGGGAGGGCCGGGGAGCTGTTTTTT
CDR3: CASSLASGRAGELFF

size: many
J: TRBJ2-3
V: TRBV2
D: .
length: 12
DNA: TGTGCCAGCAGTGAAGTGGTAGATACGCAGTATTTT
CDR3: CASSEVVDTQYF

size: many
J: TRBJ2-1
V: TRBV5-1
D: TRBD2
length: 15
DNA: TGCGCCAGCAGCTCCTTCGGGACTAGTGATAGTGAGCAGTTCTTC
CDR3: CASSSFGTSDSEQFF

size: many
J: TRBJ2-3
V: TRBV20-1
D: .
length: 15
DNA: TGCAGTGCTAGAGATTCGCAGGGGCTGAGAGATACGCAGTATTTT
CDR3: CSARDSQGLRDTQYF

size: many
J: TRBJ2-7
V: TRBV7-2
D: .
length: 14
DNA: TGTGCCAGCAACTTTGGTTGGCGAGGCTACGAGCAGTACTTC
CDR3: CASNFGWRGYEQYF

size: many
J: TRBJ2-5
V: TRBV7-2
D: .
length: 14
DNA: TGCGCCAGCAGCTTGGGGCTAGCGAGAGAGACCCAGTACTTC
CDR3: CASSLGLARETQYF

size: few
J: TRBJ1-1
V: TRBV29-1
D: .
length: 15
DNA: TGCAGCACCAGTCACGGGCCGCCCGGGAACACTGAAGCTTTCTTT
CDR3: CSTSHGPPGNTEAFF

size: .
J: TRBJ1-1
V: TRBV5-1
D: .
length: 15
DNA: TGCGCCAGCAGCTTGTTGCCACCGGGGGCCGGTGAAGCTTTCTTT
CDR3: CASSLLPPGAGEAFF

size: many
J: TRBJ2-3
V: TRBV2
D: TRBD2
length: 12
DNA: TGTGCCGGGGGGGAGTGGACAGATACGCAGTATTTT
CDR3: CAGGEWTDTQYF

size: .
J: TRBJ2-3
V: TRBV10-3
D: TRBD1
length: 16
DNA: TGTGCCATCAGTGATAGGACAGGGATAAGCACAGATACGCAGTATTTT
CDR3: CAISDRTGISTDTQYF